The present TCR beta chain was sequenced within a study of blood T cell repertoires in COVID-19. This clone was observed a few times. Repertoires were generated with immunoSEQ multiplex PCR, while TCRdb's copy carries only in-frame clones and drops some. The table has some 220,000 clones, about 83% seen once. Germline CDR1 reads GTSNPN; CDR2 reads SVGIG (reference sequence). V shed 3 bases and J shed 5 bases, with 16 bases lying between them. The CDR3 runs to 14 residues. V usage is TRBV30 and J usage is TRBJ1-1; D unclear. This receptor was obtained from a woman aged 25 to 39 with COVID-19, enrolled during active disease. Source material: peripheral blood. CDR3 residues: CAWSDDGVPTEAFF. CDR3 sequence (DNA): TGTGCCTGGAGCGACGACGGGGTACCTACTGAAGCTTTCTTT.